The 6 T cell receptor beta chains given below trace back to one sample, sequenced in a study of blood T cell repertoires in COVID-19 (TCRdb year 2020). Libraries were built with the immunoSEQ multiplex PCR assay. Drawn from immuneACCESS, this table holds only the in-frame rearrangements with V and J called that TCRdb kept. Clones are partly lost; checked studies trace under half to an unresolved V gene and leave the rest unexplained. The sample table lists about 100,000 clones, approximately 86% of them with a count of one. The ten most abundant clones make up around 6.5% of the sample. Material for sequencing was peripheral blood. The receptors were gathered from a woman in her sixties with acute or convalescent COVID-19.

This clone was observed a handful of times. The chain recombines TRBV24-1 with TRBJ2-1; possible D gene TRBD2, 5 bases. Germline CDR1 reads KGHDR; CDR2 reads SFDVKD. CDR3 length: 15 residues. V was cut by 4 bases and J by 6 bases, with 15 bases left in between. The CDR3 is CATSEPSGPRNEQFF. In nucleotides, the CDR3 is TGTGCCACCAGTGAACCAAGCGGTCCCCGCAATGAGCAGTTCTTC.

V is TRBV3-1 (or the pseudogene TRBV3-2) and J is TRBJ2-5, with D unclear. Germline CDR1 and CDR2: LGHDT and YNNKEL (reference sequence). The CDR3 covers 13 residues. Trimming pared 0 bases from V and 5 bases from J, leaving 7 bases between. CDR3 DNA sequence: TGTGCCAGCAGCCAAGAACGGTTCGAGACCCAGTACTTC. Encoded protein: CASSQERFETQYF.

The rearrangement joins TRBV19 to TRBJ2-5; D may be TRBD2 (7 bases). There are 16 residues in the CDR3. Deletions cut 0 bases from V and 3 bases from J, with 14 bases between. Per the germline V gene, CDR1 is LNHDA and CDR2 is SQIVND (reference sequence). CDR3 nucleotide sequence: TGTGCCAGTAGTATAGATTTTGGGGGGGGCAAAGAGACCCAGTACTTC. Its protein product is CASSIDFGGGKETQYF. Full variable domain (outside the CDR3, taken from reference TRBV19 and TRBJ2-5): DGGITQSPKYLFRKEGQNVTLSCEQNLNHDAMYWYRQDPGQGLRLIYYSQIVNDFQKGDIAEGYSVSREKKESFPLTVTSAQKNPTAFYLCASSIDFGGGKETQYFGPGTRLLVL.

CDR3 protein: CASSPPGASSYGYTF. DNA of the CDR3: TGTGCCAGCAGCCCTCCCGGCGCCTCTAGCTATGGCTACACCTTC. The chain carries TRBV11-2 and TRBJ1-2; D remains unclear. Trimming shortened V by 5 bases and J by 4 bases, and 17 bases separated the two germline ends. The CDR3 spans 15 residues. The germline CDR1 and CDR2 sequences are SGHAT and FQNNGV.

The chain combines TRBV27 with TRBJ2-2; tentative D call: TRBD1 (5 bases). This CDR3 spans 14 amino acids. The ends were cut back, 3 bases at V and 5 bases at J, with 10 bases in the middle. Looked up from germline, CDR1 is MNHEY and CDR2 is SMNVEV (reference sequence). DNA for the CDR3: TGTGCCAGCAGTTTCTCGCAGGGAACCGGGGAGCTGTTTTTT. As protein: CASSFSQGTGELFF.

This chain joins TRBV29-1 and TRBJ1-1; D possibly corresponds to TRBD1 (5 bases). Germline loops: CDR1 SQVTM, CDR2 ANQGSEA. V shed 7 bases and J shed 4 bases, with 13 bases lying between them. The CDR3 loop spans 12 amino acids. CDR3 in DNA: TGCAGCGCGCAAGGGGTTTTCACTGAAGCTTTCTTT. It encodes CSAQGVFTEAFF.